The rows below give T cell receptor beta chains drawn from one sample of a study of identifying expanded T cells in peripheral blood. The data were produced by immunoSEQ multiplex PCR, yet TCRdb's version contains in-frame clones alone and is incomplete. The sample lists about 89,000 clones; around 88% were seen once. The sequenced material came from blood. The receptors stem from a person aged 18-69 years in good health. Each CDR3 is given with its conserved first and last residue. Fields, in order: V gene, D gene, J gene, clone size, CDR3 DNA, CDR3 protein. A D gene is named only where the DNA matches it firmly. The size of a clone is reported for some rows only, either as once, few or many, or as a class for expanded clones.

v_call: TRBV7-2; d_call: TRBD1; j_call: TRBJ1-5; clone_size: .; cdr3_nt: TGTGCCAGCAGCCCCGGGACAGGGGCCAATCAGCCCCAGCATTTT; cdr3_aa: CASSPGTGANQPQHF
v_call: TRBV6-6; d_call: .; j_call: TRBJ2-5; clone_size: .; cdr3_nt: TGTGCCAGCGCCTCAGAACAAGAGACCCAGTACTTC; cdr3_aa: CASASEQETQYF
v_call: TRBV6-1; d_call: .; j_call: TRBJ2-7; clone_size: .; cdr3_nt: TGTGCCAGCAGTGAACCAGGGGCCTACGAGCAGTACTTC; cdr3_aa: CASSEPGAYEQYF
v_call: TRBV30; d_call: TRBD1; j_call: TRBJ1-3; clone_size: .; cdr3_nt: TGTGCCTGGAGTGTACACAGGGGATTTGTAGGCTCTGGAAACACCATATATTTT; cdr3_aa: CAWSVHRGFVGSGNTIYF
v_call: TRBV9; d_call: .; j_call: TRBJ2-5; clone_size: .; cdr3_nt: TGTGCCAGCAGCCCCCTTCACCGGGGGACCCAGTACTTC; cdr3_aa: CASSPLHRGTQYF
v_call: TRBV9; d_call: .; j_call: TRBJ1-4; clone_size: few; cdr3_nt: TGTGCCAGCAGCGACCAAGAGGGTGAAAAACTGTTTTTT; cdr3_aa: CASSDQEGEKLFF
v_call: TRBV27; d_call: TRBD1; j_call: TRBJ1-1; clone_size: .; cdr3_nt: TGTGCCAGCAGTGTGGACAGGGGAATCACTGAAGCTTTCTTT; cdr3_aa: CASSVDRGITEAFF
v_call: TRBV30; d_call: .; j_call: TRBJ1-2; clone_size: few; cdr3_nt: TGTGCCTGGAGGGAGAAGACAGCCCGGAGCCTTTATGGCTACACCTTC; cdr3_aa: CAWREKTARSLYGYTF
v_call: TRBV4-1; d_call: TRBD1; j_call: TRBJ1-2; clone_size: .; cdr3_nt: TGCGCCAGCAGCCAAGTGGGACAGGTGTTCTATGGCTACACCTTC; cdr3_aa: CASSQVGQVFYGYTF
v_call: TRBV5-1; d_call: .; j_call: TRBJ2-3; clone_size: .; cdr3_nt: TGCGCCAGCAGCTTGGAATTAGGGGCAGATACGCAGTATTTT; cdr3_aa: CASSLELGADTQYF
v_call: TRBV28; d_call: .; j_call: TRBJ1-5; clone_size: once; cdr3_nt: TGTGCCAGCAGTCTTGTTTCAGGGTATCATCAGCCCCAGCATTTT; cdr3_aa: CASSLVSGYHQPQHF
v_call: TRBV5-6; d_call: TRBD2; j_call: TRBJ2-2; clone_size: .; cdr3_nt: TGTGCCAGCAGCTTGTATCTCACGGGAGGTTTTACCGGGGAGCTGTTTTTT; cdr3_aa: CASSLYLTGGFTGELFF
v_call: TRBV7-9; d_call: TRBD1; j_call: TRBJ1-4; clone_size: .; cdr3_nt: TGTGCCAGCAGCCTAGGGGCCAGGGACAGGGAACGTGGAAAACTGTTTTTT; cdr3_aa: CASSLGARDRERGKLFF
v_call: TRBV5-1; d_call: .; j_call: TRBJ2-2; clone_size: .; cdr3_nt: TGCGCCAGCCAGGAACCCTCCGCCGGGGAGCTGTTTTTT; cdr3_aa: CASQEPSAGELFF
v_call: TRBV30; d_call: .; j_call: TRBJ1-2; clone_size: .; cdr3_nt: TGTGCCTGGAGTGGACAGGCTACCTATGGCTACACCTTC; cdr3_aa: CAWSGQATYGYTF
v_call: TRBV6-4; d_call: TRBD2; j_call: TRBJ2-2; clone_size: .; cdr3_nt: TGTGCCAGCAGCGAGACTAGCACGAACACCGGGGAGCTGTTTTTT; cdr3_aa: CASSETSTNTGELFF
v_call: TRBV27; d_call: TRBD2; j_call: TRBJ2-1; clone_size: once; cdr3_nt: TGTGCCAGCATATCAAGCGGGGACAATGAGCAGTTCTTC; cdr3_aa: CASISSGDNEQFF
v_call: TRBV20-1; d_call: .; j_call: TRBJ2-1; clone_size: .; cdr3_nt: TGCAGTGCAGCCGACAATGAGCAGTTCTTC; cdr3_aa: CSAADNEQFF
v_call: TRBV5-4; d_call: .; j_call: TRBJ2-7; clone_size: .; cdr3_nt: TGTGCCAGCAGCTTGGCAGGGGCGGGCGCCTACGAGCAGTACTTC; cdr3_aa: CASSLAGAGAYEQYF
v_call: TRBV4-2; d_call: .; j_call: TRBJ2-3; clone_size: .; cdr3_nt: TGTGCCAGCAGCCAAGAGGCCACTAGAGGGATAGATACGCAGTATTTT; cdr3_aa: CASSQEATRGIDTQYF
v_call: TRBV27; d_call: TRBD2; j_call: TRBJ2-7; clone_size: .; cdr3_nt: TGTGCCAGCAGTTCCAGGACTAGCGGGAGGGCCCAGCTGAGCTCCTACGAGCAGTACTTC; cdr3_aa: CASSSRTSGRAQLSSYEQYF
v_call: TRBV7-3; d_call: TRBD1; j_call: TRBJ2-2; clone_size: .; cdr3_nt: TGTGCCAGCGCCCCTTGGGACAGGAACACCGGGGAGCTGTTTTTT; cdr3_aa: CASAPWDRNTGELFF
v_call: TRBV5-4; d_call: .; j_call: TRBJ2-5; clone_size: .; cdr3_nt: TGTGCCAGCAGCGTTAAGGACTTTCAAGAGACCCAGTACTTC; cdr3_aa: CASSVKDFQETQYF
v_call: TRBV27; d_call: TRBD1; j_call: TRBJ2-3; clone_size: .; cdr3_nt: TGTGCCAGCAGTTTGGGACAGGGGGCACATACGCAGTATTTT; cdr3_aa: CASSLGQGAHTQYF
v_call: TRBV20-1; d_call: .; j_call: TRBJ2-7; clone_size: .; cdr3_nt: TGCAAAGCGGGTGGATCCTACGAGCAGTACTTC; cdr3_aa: CKAGGSYEQYF
v_call: TRBV6-5; d_call: .; j_call: TRBJ2-3; clone_size: .; cdr3_nt: TGTGCCAGCAGCGACGGGGGAGGCGCAGATACGCAGTATTTT; cdr3_aa: CASSDGGGADTQYF
v_call: TRBV9; d_call: TRBD2; j_call: TRBJ2-1; clone_size: .; cdr3_nt: TGTGCCAGCAGCGTGACCAGCCTAGCGGGAGGGAATGAGCAGTTCTTC; cdr3_aa: CASSVTSLAGGNEQFF
v_call: TRBV19; d_call: TRBD2; j_call: TRBJ2-1; clone_size: .; cdr3_nt: TGTGCCAGTAGTATTACTAGCGGGTCTGCCTACAATGAGCAGTTCTTC; cdr3_aa: CASSITSGSAYNEQFF
v_call: TRBV6-5; d_call: .; j_call: TRBJ2-7; clone_size: .; cdr3_nt: TGTGCCAGCAGTCGCGGGACAGCGCACGAGCAGTACTTC; cdr3_aa: CASSRGTAHEQYF
v_call: TRBV6-4; d_call: TRBD1; j_call: TRBJ2-2; clone_size: .; cdr3_nt: TGTGCCAGCAGTTCAGGGACAGACTCCGGGGAGCTGTTTTTT; cdr3_aa: CASSSGTDSGELFF
v_call: TRBV29-1; d_call: .; j_call: TRBJ2-1; clone_size: .; cdr3_nt: TGCAGCGTAGGACAGACAGACTACAATGAGCAGTTCTTC; cdr3_aa: CSVGQTDYNEQFF
v_call: TRBV7-3; d_call: TRBD1; j_call: TRBJ2-2; clone_size: .; cdr3_nt: TGTGCCAGCAGCTCTCCACAGGGGGCTGGCACCGGGGAGCTGTTTTTT; cdr3_aa: CASSSPQGAGTGELFF
v_call: TRBV5-1; d_call: .; j_call: TRBJ1-4; clone_size: .; cdr3_nt: TGCGCCAGCAGCTTGGCAAGCAGGGGAGGTGAAAAACTGTTTTTT; cdr3_aa: CASSLASRGGEKLFF
v_call: TRBV4-2; d_call: .; j_call: TRBJ2-3; clone_size: .; cdr3_nt: TGTGCCAGCAGCCAAGAATCACTAGCCGATAGAGGTACGCAGTATTTT; cdr3_aa: CASSQESLADRGTQYF
v_call: TRBV10-3; d_call: TRBD1; j_call: TRBJ1-1; clone_size: .; cdr3_nt: TGTGCCATCAGTGAGCATGGGACAGGGAACACTGAAGCTTTCTTT; cdr3_aa: CAISEHGTGNTEAFF
v_call: TRBV5-1; d_call: TRBD2; j_call: TRBJ2-3; clone_size: .; cdr3_nt: TGCGCCAGCAGCTCTACTAGCGGGGGGGCAGATACGCAGTATTTT; cdr3_aa: CASSSTSGGADTQYF
v_call: TRBV9; d_call: .; j_call: TRBJ2-3; clone_size: .; cdr3_nt: TGTGCCAGCAGCGAGAGAGCAGGACGCACAGATACGCAGTATTTT; cdr3_aa: CASSERAGRTDTQYF
v_call: TRBV6-4; d_call: TRBD2; j_call: TRBJ2-1; clone_size: .; cdr3_nt: TGTGCCAGCAGTGAGGCTAGCGGGGGGAGCAATGAGCAGTTCTTC; cdr3_aa: CASSEASGGSNEQFF
v_call: TRBV4-3; d_call: TRBD1; j_call: TRBJ2-3; clone_size: .; cdr3_nt: TGCGCCAGCAGCCAAGAGGGACAGCGCACAGATACGCAGTATTTT; cdr3_aa: CASSQEGQRTDTQYF
v_call: TRBV6-4; d_call: TRBD2; j_call: TRBJ2-1; clone_size: few; cdr3_nt: TGTGCCAGCAGGGCAATAGCGGGGGGGCCTTCCAATGAGCAGTTCTTC; cdr3_aa: CASRAIAGGPSNEQFF
v_call: TRBV7-9; d_call: .; j_call: TRBJ2-5; clone_size: .; cdr3_nt: TGTGCCAGCAGCTTACTAGCCGCACAAGAGACCCAGTACTTC; cdr3_aa: CASSLLAAQETQYF
v_call: TRBV18; d_call: .; j_call: TRBJ2-7; clone_size: .; cdr3_nt: TGTGCCAGCTCACCAGGGGTCTACGAGCAGTACTTC; cdr3_aa: CASSPGVYEQYF
v_call: TRBV6-5; d_call: TRBD2; j_call: TRBJ2-1; clone_size: .; cdr3_nt: TGTGCCAGCAGTCAGGGACTAACCAATGAGCAGTTCTTC; cdr3_aa: CASSQGLTNEQFF
v_call: TRBV5-1; d_call: TRBD1; j_call: TRBJ2-6; clone_size: .; cdr3_nt: TGCGCCAGTCGACAGGGGCTCAACGTCCTGACTTTC; cdr3_aa: CASRQGLNVLTF
v_call: TRBV18; d_call: .; j_call: TRBJ1-5; clone_size: once; cdr3_nt: TGTGCCAGCTCACCGAGGCAGCCCCGGGAGGCCCAGCATTTT; cdr3_aa: CASSPRQPREAQHF
v_call: TRBV23-1; d_call: .; j_call: TRBJ1-2; clone_size: .; cdr3_nt: TGCGCCAGCAGTCAATCGGAGAGCTTACCCCACATATATGGCTACACCTTC; cdr3_aa: CASSQSESLPHIYGYTF
v_call: TRBV10-1; d_call: .; j_call: TRBJ1-3; clone_size: .; cdr3_nt: TGCGCCAGCGCCAGTGGGGGCTCTGGAAACACCATATATTTT; cdr3_aa: CASASGGSGNTIYF
v_call: TRBV5-8; d_call: .; j_call: TRBJ2-5; clone_size: .; cdr3_nt: TGTGCCAGCAGCTTGGCTGTAGCTAGGGACGGAGAGACCCAGTACTTC; cdr3_aa: CASSLAVARDGETQYF
v_call: TRBV7-9; d_call: .; j_call: TRBJ2-7; clone_size: .; cdr3_nt: TGTGCCAGCAGCACGGCGGGACGTTCGACCCCCTACGAGCAGTACTTC; cdr3_aa: CASSTAGRSTPYEQYF
v_call: TRBV6-1; d_call: .; j_call: TRBJ1-1; clone_size: .; cdr3_nt: TGTGCCAGCAGTGAAGCTCAGGGGACTGAAGCTTTCTTT; cdr3_aa: CASSEAQGTEAFF
v_call: TRBV6-1; d_call: .; j_call: TRBJ2-1; clone_size: .; cdr3_nt: TGTGCCAGCAGTTTCTTCAATGAGCAGTTCTTC; cdr3_aa: CASSFFNEQFF
v_call: TRBV2; d_call: .; j_call: TRBJ2-5; clone_size: .; cdr3_nt: TGTGCCAGAGGAGACAAAAAAGAGACCCAGTACTTC; cdr3_aa: CARGDKKETQYF
v_call: TRBV27; d_call: TRBD2; j_call: TRBJ2-2; clone_size: .; cdr3_nt: TGTGCCAGCAGCCCTCTGGGACTAGCGGGGGGGAACACCGGGGAGCTGTTTTTT; cdr3_aa: CASSPLGLAGGNTGELFF
v_call: TRBV7-3; d_call: .; j_call: TRBJ1-2; clone_size: .; cdr3_nt: TGTGCCAGCAGCTTAGGCTCGGTCAACGGGGATGGCTACACCTTC; cdr3_aa: CASSLGSVNGDGYTF
v_call: TRBV13; d_call: .; j_call: TRBJ2-7; clone_size: .; cdr3_nt: TGTGCCAGCAGCTCCGATCTTTCCTACGAGCAGTACTTC; cdr3_aa: CASSSDLSYEQYF
v_call: TRBV27; d_call: .; j_call: TRBJ1-5; clone_size: .; cdr3_nt: TGTGCCAGCATCCCAAGGGGCACATCGGGCAATCAGCCCCAGCATTTT; cdr3_aa: CASIPRGTSGNQPQHF
v_call: TRBV10-1; d_call: .; j_call: TRBJ2-7; clone_size: few; cdr3_nt: TGCGCCAGCAGTGAGGGATCCTACGAGCAGTACTTC; cdr3_aa: CASSEGSYEQYF
v_call: TRBV10-3; d_call: TRBD2; j_call: TRBJ2-7; clone_size: .; cdr3_nt: TGTGCCATCAGTATTACTAGCGGGAGGGACTACGAGCAGTACTTC; cdr3_aa: CAISITSGRDYEQYF